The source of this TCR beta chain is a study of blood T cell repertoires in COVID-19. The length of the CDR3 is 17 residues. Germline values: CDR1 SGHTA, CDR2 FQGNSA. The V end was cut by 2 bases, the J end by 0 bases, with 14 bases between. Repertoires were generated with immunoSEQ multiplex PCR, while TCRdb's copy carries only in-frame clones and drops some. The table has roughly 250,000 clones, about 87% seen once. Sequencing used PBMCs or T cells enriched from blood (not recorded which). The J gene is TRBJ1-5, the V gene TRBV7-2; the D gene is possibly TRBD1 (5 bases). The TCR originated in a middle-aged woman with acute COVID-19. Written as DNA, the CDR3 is TGTGCCAGCAGCTTATCGGGGGGGACCTATAGCAATCAGCCCCAGCATTTT. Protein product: CASSLSGGTYSNQPQHF.